This T cell receptor beta chain was retrieved from a study of metastatic and nonmetastatic thyroid tumors. Looking at the study overall: Repertoire comparison spanned blood and tumor or nodule tissue of malignant and benign thyroid patients.

Source study methods: Clinicopathological groups differed in CDR3, with these differences serving to build a distant-metastasis classifier for papillary thyroid cancer. MiXCR re-clonotyped the PCR reads for TCRdb. TCRdb, rather than the study authors, made the V and J calls. The sample has tens of thousands of clones, approximately 20% seen once. Study results and limitations: Benign nodules were reported to have significantly lower TCR beta diversity than malignant thyroid tumors, in blood and tumor.

Each patient came to thyroid surgery without any prior treatment (of any kind). The germline gives CDR1 SGHDN, CDR2 FVKESK. The V and J ends lost 7 bases and 0 bases respectively, with 9 bases between them. This CDR3 comprises 13 residues. This clone was seen at least ten times. Its antigen is still unknown. The V gene is TRBV14, the J gene TRBJ1-1; D might be TRBD1 (5 bases). Sequenced: blood. This sequence originates from a female donor with papillary thyroid cancer or a benign thyroid nodule (not recorded which). Some clones in this sample may be carry-over from other donors' samples. CDR3: CASKWGMNTEAFF. CDR3 DNA: TGTGCCAGCAAGTGGGGCATGAACACTGAAGCTTTCTTT.